The clone carrying this TCR beta chain was observed a handful of times. The antigen remains unidentified. The CDR3 runs to 15 residues. V lost 0 bases, J lost 7 bases, and 17 bases lay in between. The germline V gene has CDR1 SGHRS and CDR2 YFSETQ. Molecular-barcoded quantitative 5'-RACE produced these TCR beta libraries. TCRdb reprocessed the 5' RACE reads via MiXCR and lists one record per CDR3 protein. The sample contains about 330,000 distinct CDR3 sequences, around 8% of which appear only once. The source of the sample is a study of CD8 T cells in ankylosing spondylitis. Overall study results and limits: Earlier work had already found some motif variants in reactive arthritis synovial fluid and blood. A TCR beta motif of several highly homologous variants seemed to mark ankylosing spondylitis blood. Disease-linked clones displayed a CD8+ phenotype and appeared relatively rarely in peripheral blood.

This sequence joins TRBV5-1 and TRBJ2-7; D not resolved. Sequencing was done on a sample of blood, either unsorted or a sorted T cell fraction (not recorded which). The TCR was taken from a male donor with ankylosing spondylitis. The CDR3 nucleotides are TGCGCCAGCAGCTTGGCCAACGGAGCCGTCGGGGAGCAGTACTTC. Protein sequence: CASSLANGAVGEQYF.